Listed here are 16 T cell receptor beta chains from one sample, sequenced in a study of T cell responses to AZD1222 COVID-19 vaccine (dated by TCRdb to about 2021). The sample's time point label, decoded: about 28 days (+/-7) after the second vaccine dose. Libraries were made using the immunoSEQ multiplex PCR assay. TCRdb obtained this table from immuneACCESS and retained in-frame rearrangements with V and J assigned. These tables miss some clones; where compared with another copy, unresolved V genes account for less than half of the shortfall, and the remainder is unexplained. The sample table records approximately 160,000 clones; just over 90% of these occur just once. The ten most abundant clones make up about 1% of the sample. Sample: peripheral blood, taken 28 days after the second AZD1222 dose. The receptor set was obtained from an adult who received the AZD1222 COVID-19 vaccine.

The CDR3 nucleotides are TGTGCCAGCAGCTGGGGCCCTAGGGGACCGAACACTGAAGCTTTCTTT. Residues: CASSWGPRGPNTEAFF. The rearrangement links TRBV7-9 to TRBJ1-1; TRBD1 might be the D (5 bases). The germline CDR1 and CDR2 sequences are SEHNR and FQNEAQ (reference sequence). V dropped 4 bases and J dropped 1 base, with 16 bases sitting between them. The CDR3 runs to 16 residues.

The chain employs TRBV18 and TRBJ1-3; the D is unclear. Germline V gene data show CDR1 as KGHSH and CDR2 as LQKENI. CDR3 size: 13 residues. The V gene lost 0 bases and the J gene lost 9 bases, with 9 bases spanning the gap. In DNA, the CDR3 is TGTGCCAGCTCACCACCTTCAGAATCCACCATATATTTT. Residues: CASSPPSESTIYF. Variable domain in full (rest from reference TRBV18 and TRBJ1-3): NAGVMQNPRHLVRRRGQEARLRCSPMKGHSHVYWYRQLPEEGLKFMVYLQKENIIDESGMPKERFSAEFPKEGPSILRIQQVVRGDSAAYFCASSPPSESTIYFGEGSWLTVV.

The chain couples TRBV4-1 to TRBJ1-1; no clear D. Deletions cut 1 base from V and 4 bases from J, with 7 bases between. The CDR3 sequence is 13 residues long. From germline, CDR1 is MGHRA and CDR2 YSYEKL. The CDR3 bases are TGCGCCAGCAGCCAAGGTCAGGCCACTGAAGCTTTCTTT. Amino acids: CASSQGQATEAFF.

The chain couples TRBV6-2 or TRBV6-3 to TRBJ1-5; TRBD1 aligns across 9 bases. The CDR3 contains 15 residues. The J segment lost 6 bases and the V segment lost 5 bases, leaving 8 bases of the junction unmatched. Germline loops: CDR1 MNHEY, CDR2 SVGEGT. The CDR3 DNA follows: TGTGCCAGCAGTCGAGCCGGACAGGGGAGTCAGCCCCAGCATTTT. This gives the protein CASSRAGQGSQPQHF.

The J gene is TRBJ1-1, the V gene TRBV12-5, with D perhaps matching TRBD1 (6 bases). With 5 bases removed from V and 4 bases from J, the gap between germline ends came to 14 bases. Germline V lookup: CDR1 LGHNT, CDR2 FRNRAP. This CDR3 is 14 amino acids long. The CDR3 sequence: CASGNRERGTEAFF. CDR3 coding DNA: TGTGCTAGTGGTAACAGGGAGAGGGGCACTGAAGCTTTCTTT.

The chain uses TRBV20-1 and TRBJ1-2; perhaps TRBD1 as D (5 bases). Germline-derived CDR1 and CDR2 are DFQATT and SNEGSKA (reference sequence). This CDR3 contains 11 residues. Trimming pared 5 bases from V and 2 bases from J, leaving 6 bases between. The chain's CDR3 is CSAEGNYGYTF. CDR3 nucleotides: TGCAGTGCTGAGGGGAACTATGGCTACACCTTC.

This chain connects TRBV29-1 to TRBJ2-1, with 8 bases that match TRBD1. This CDR3 is built from 13 residues. V was pared by 4 bases and J by 4 bases, with 3 bases of the junction left unmatched. Germline CDR1 is SQVTM and CDR2 is ANQGSEA. CDR3 amino acids: CSVVGQEYNEQFF. The CDR3 DNA reads as TGCAGCGTTGTGGGACAGGAATACAATGAGCAGTTCTTC.

The genes are TRBV27 and TRBJ1-5, with a possible D match to TRBD1 (5 bases). The CDR3 has 15 amino acids. CDR1 and CDR2 (germline): MNHEY, SMNVEV (reference sequence). V lost 3 bases to trimming and J lost 1 base, with 10 bases between them. CDR3 sequence (DNA): TGTGCCAGCAGTTTTTCCGGGGCCAGCAATCAGCCCCAGCATTTT. This translates into CASSFSGASNQPQHF.

V usage is TRBV7-9 and J usage is TRBJ1-1, with D tentatively TRBD1 (6 bases). The germline gives CDR1 SEHNR, CDR2 FQNEAQ (reference sequence). The CDR3 loop spans 15 amino acids. Trimming stripped 0 bases from V and 2 bases from J, with 10 bases between. CDR3 bases: TGTGCCAGCAGCTTAGCCCAGGGGCTTAACACTGAAGCTTTCTTT. It encodes CASSLAQGLNTEAFF.

The chain links TRBV5-8 to TRBJ2-7; unclear D gene. Trimming shortened V by 2 bases and J by 2 bases, and 8 bases separated the two germline ends. CDR1 SGHTS and CDR2 YDEGEE come from the germline V gene. The CDR3 length is 13 residues. The CDR3, as DNA: TGTGCCAGCAGCTTAAACGAAGCCTACGAGCAGTACTTC. Protein: CASSLNEAYEQYF.

This clone occurred a few times. The chain couples TRBV4-1 to TRBJ1-2; no clear D gene. The germline V gene encodes CDR1 MGHRA and CDR2 YSYEKL. The CDR3 spans 15 residues. Trimming removed 0 bases at V and 3 bases at J, with 11 bases between. The CDR3 sequence is CASSQDSSIYYGYTF. The CDR3 DNA sequence: TGCGCCAGCAGCCAAGACAGCAGCATCTACTATGGCTACACCTTC.

In its sample, this clone was seen once. The chain links TRBV27 to TRBJ2-7; D might be TRBD1 (5 bases). This CDR3 spans 13 amino acids. Between the trimmed V and J ends, which lost 2 bases and 4 bases, there was a span of 9 bases. From germline, CDR1 is MNHEY and CDR2 SMNVEV (reference sequence). CDR3 sequence reads: CASSLARGYEQYF. The CDR3, as DNA: TGTGCCAGCAGTTTAGCTAGGGGTTACGAGCAGTACTTC.

J is TRBJ1-3 and V is TRBV20-1; D ambiguous. Trimming removed 4 bases from V and 4 bases from J, with 5 bases in between. CDR3 length equals 11 residues. Per the germline V gene, CDR1 is DFQATT and CDR2 is SNEGSKA (reference sequence). CDR3 in DNA: TGCAGTGCTACTGGCGGAAACACCATATATTTT. This sequence encodes CSATGGNTIYF.

A word on this clone: The same CDR3 is also encoded by other DNA sequences in this sample. The gene calls are TRBV5-1 and TRBJ1-2; D gene unclear. Germline CDR1 SGHRS, CDR2 YFSETQ. V lost 0 bases and J lost 7, with 7 bases in between. This CDR3 contains 12 residues. This CDR3 is CASSLGGFGYTF. The CDR3 bases are TGCGCCAGCAGCTTGGGAGGGTTTGGCTACACCTTC.

The DNA of the CDR3 is TGTGCCAGCAGCTTAGGGGGCCCGAATGAGCAGTTCTTC. Translating it yields CASSLGGPNEQFF. The chain employs TRBV11-2 and TRBJ2-1, with D possibly being TRBD1 (5 bases). The germline CDR1 and CDR2 sequences are SGHAT and FQNNGV. Trimming pared 1 base from V and 7 bases from J, leaving 8 bases between. CDR3 length: 13 residues.

The chain employs TRBV2 and TRBJ1-3; D ambiguous. CDR1 is SNHLY, CDR2 FYNNEI, per germline. Trimming pared 5 bases from V and 1 base from J, leaving 9 bases between. This CDR3 has 14 residues. This CDR3 is CASSYRSSGNTIYF. In DNA form, the CDR3 reads TGTGCCAGCAGTTACAGATCTTCTGGAAACACCATATATTTT. The full variable domain, in which reference TRBV2 and TRBJ1-3 provide the parts outside the CDR3, is EPEVTQTPSHQVTQMGQEVILRCVPISNHLYFYWYRQILGQKVEFLVSFYNNEISEKSEIFDDQFSVERPDGSNFTLKIRSTKLEDSAMYFCASSYRSSGNTIYFGEGSWLTVV.